The 6 T cell receptor beta chains reported below all come from one sample, sequenced in a study of chemoradiotherapy in HPV16-positive cancers. Profiling relied on immunoSEQ multiplex PCR, and the TCRdb table lists in-frame clones only, not all of them. The table shows approximately 52,000 clones, with more than 75% occurring only once. The sample here was blood, taken from a patient who underwent chemoradiotherapy. These receptors were obtained from a human donor with HPV-associated anogenital cancer.

The chain is built from TRBV11-2 and TRBJ2-7, with 13 nucleotides matching TRBD2. Germline CDR1 SGHAT, CDR2 FQNNGV. Trimming removed 5 bases from V and 2 bases from J; junction bases left unmatched: 6. This CDR3 region has 16 residues. CDR3 DNA sequence: TGTGCCAGCAGCCCCCTCGGACTAGCGGGAGCCTACGAGCAGTACTTC. Its translation: CASSPLGLAGAYEQYF.

V gene TRBV27 combines with J gene TRBJ1-4, with D maybe TRBD1 (5 bases). V shed 5 bases and J shed 8 bases, with 24 bases lying between them. Germline CDR1 and CDR2: MNHEY and SMNVEV (reference sequence). The CDR3 is 17 residues long. CDR3: CASSLFAEDGRGEKLFF. The CDR3 DNA sequence: TGTGCCAGCAGTCTGTTCGCCGAGGACGGAAGGGGAGAAAAACTGTTTTTT.

This chain uses TRBV9 with TRBJ2-2, with D possibly matching TRBD2 (6 bases). The CDR3 runs 18 residues. Germline CDR1 SGDLS, CDR2 YYNGEE. V was cut by 1 base and J by 4 bases, with 20 bases left in between. CDR3 coding DNA: TGTGCCAGCAGCGTACGCGGGACGCAAAAAGGGTTCACCGGGGAGCTGTTTTTT. Protein: CASSVRGTQKGFTGELFF.

This chain connects TRBV11-2 to TRBJ2-1; TRBD2 might be the D (7 bases). V was pared by 1 base and J by 9 bases, with 19 bases between. The CDR3 totals 16 residues. The germline CDR1 and CDR2 sequences are SGHAT and FQNNGV. CDR3 nucleotides: TGTGCCAGCAGCTTAGCCGGGCGGAGGGGAGGGGGTGAGCAGTTCTTC. Translation gives CASSLAGRRGGGEQFF.

V gene TRBV10-2 combines with J gene TRBJ1-1, with 7 positions matching TRBD1. V lost 6 bases and J lost 4; bases outside the gene matches: 5. This CDR3 contains 13 residues. Germline CDR1 WSHSY, CDR2 SAAADI. The CDR3, as DNA: TGCGCCAGCAGAAGACAGGGAGGCACTGAAGCTTTCTTT. Translation: CASRRQGGTEAFF.

The J gene is TRBJ2-7, the V gene TRBV5-8; 9 nucleotides agree with TRBD1. Per germline, CDR1 SGHTS and CDR2 YDEGEE. The CDR3 loop spans 15 amino acids. The trim removed 4 bases at V and 0 bases at J, leaving 5 bases unmatched. CDR3: CASSDGTGLSYEQYF. In nucleotides, the CDR3 is TGTGCCAGCAGCGATGGGACAGGGCTCTCCTACGAGCAGTACTTC.